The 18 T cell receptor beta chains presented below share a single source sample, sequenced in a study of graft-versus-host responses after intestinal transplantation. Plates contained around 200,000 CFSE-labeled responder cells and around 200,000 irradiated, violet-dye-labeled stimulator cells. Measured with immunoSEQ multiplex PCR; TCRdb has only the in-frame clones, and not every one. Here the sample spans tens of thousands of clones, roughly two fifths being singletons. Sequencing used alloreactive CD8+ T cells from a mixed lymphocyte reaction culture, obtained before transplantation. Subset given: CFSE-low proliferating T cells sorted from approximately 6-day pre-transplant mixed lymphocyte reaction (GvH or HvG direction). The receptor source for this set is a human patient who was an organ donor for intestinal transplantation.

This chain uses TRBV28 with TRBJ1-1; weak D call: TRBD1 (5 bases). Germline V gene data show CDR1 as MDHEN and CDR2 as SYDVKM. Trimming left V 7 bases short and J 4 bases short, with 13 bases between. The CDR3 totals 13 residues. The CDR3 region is CASTARGGTEAFF. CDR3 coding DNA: TGTGCCAGCACCGCCCGGGGGGGCACTGAAGCTTTCTTT.

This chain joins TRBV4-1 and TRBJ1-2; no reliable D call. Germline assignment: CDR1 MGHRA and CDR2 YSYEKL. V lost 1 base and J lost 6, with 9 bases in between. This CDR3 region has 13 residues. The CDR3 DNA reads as TGCGCCAGCAGCCAAGCCAGCTACGATGGCTACACCTTC. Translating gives CASSQASYDGYTF.

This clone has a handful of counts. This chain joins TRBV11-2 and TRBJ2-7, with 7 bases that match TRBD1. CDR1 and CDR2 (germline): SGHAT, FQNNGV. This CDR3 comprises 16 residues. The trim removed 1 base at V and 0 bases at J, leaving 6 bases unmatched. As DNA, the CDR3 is TGTGCCAGCAGCTTAGTAGGACAGGCAGCCTCCTACGAGCAGTACTTC. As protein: CASSLVGQAASYEQYF.

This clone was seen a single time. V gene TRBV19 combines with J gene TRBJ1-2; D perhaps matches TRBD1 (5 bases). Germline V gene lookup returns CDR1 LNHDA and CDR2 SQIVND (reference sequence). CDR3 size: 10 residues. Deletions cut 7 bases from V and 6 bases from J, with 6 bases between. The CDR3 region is CASTGNGYTF. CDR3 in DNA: TGTGCCAGTACAGGGAATGGCTACACCTTC.

The CDR3 nucleotides are TGTGCCAGCAGCTGGGGCCTTGAGCAGTTCTTC. Its protein is CASSWGLEQFF. This chain joins TRBV13 and TRBJ2-1; D may be TRBD1 (5 bases). The germline V and J ends were trimmed by 4 bases and 9 bases, with 7 bases remaining between them. Germline lookup yields CDR1 PRHDT and CDR2 FYEKMQ (reference sequence). The CDR3 is 11 amino acids.

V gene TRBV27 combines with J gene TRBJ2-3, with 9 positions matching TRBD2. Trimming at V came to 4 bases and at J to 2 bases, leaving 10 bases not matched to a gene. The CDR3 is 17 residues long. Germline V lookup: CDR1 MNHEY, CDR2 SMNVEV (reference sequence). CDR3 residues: CASSWGSGGSPTDTQYF. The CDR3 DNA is TGTGCCAGCAGTTGGGGTAGCGGGGGCTCACCCACAGATACGCAGTATTTT.

The CDR3 region has the DNA TGTGCCAGCAGCGTAGGGGGAGGGGACAGGGCACGACTTGGGTATGGCTACACCTTC. This translates into CASSVGGGDRARLGYGYTF. The rearrangement uses TRBV9 and TRBJ1-2; TRBD1 aligns across 9 bases. Germline V gene sequence: CDR1 SGDLS, CDR2 YYNGEE. V trimming: 0 bases; J trimming: 5 bases; junction bases outside the gene matches: 17. The CDR3 has 19 residues.

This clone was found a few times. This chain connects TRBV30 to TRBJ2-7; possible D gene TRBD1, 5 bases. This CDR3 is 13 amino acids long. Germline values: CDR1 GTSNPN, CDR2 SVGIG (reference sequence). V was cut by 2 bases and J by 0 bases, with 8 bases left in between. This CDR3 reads CAWSPGHSYEQYF. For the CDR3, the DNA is TGTGCCTGGAGTCCCGGACACTCCTACGAGCAGTACTTC.

The CDR3 sequence: CASSQRLWLAEETQYF. DNA of the CDR3: TGTGCCAGCAGTCAAAGGTTGTGGCTAGCGGAAGAGACCCAGTACTTC. The chain carries TRBV28 and TRBJ2-5, with 7 bases lining up with TRBD2. J was trimmed by 3 bases and V by 5 bases; bases with no gene match: 12. CDR1 is MDHEN, CDR2 SYDVKM, per germline. The CDR3 covers 16 residues.

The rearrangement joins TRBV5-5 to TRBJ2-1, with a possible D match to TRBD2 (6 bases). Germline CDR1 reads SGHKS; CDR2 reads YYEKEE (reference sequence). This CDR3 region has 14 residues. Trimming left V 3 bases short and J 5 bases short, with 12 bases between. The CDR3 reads CASSYRDFHNEQFF. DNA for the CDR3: TGTGCCAGCAGCTACCGGGACTTTCACAATGAGCAGTTCTTC.

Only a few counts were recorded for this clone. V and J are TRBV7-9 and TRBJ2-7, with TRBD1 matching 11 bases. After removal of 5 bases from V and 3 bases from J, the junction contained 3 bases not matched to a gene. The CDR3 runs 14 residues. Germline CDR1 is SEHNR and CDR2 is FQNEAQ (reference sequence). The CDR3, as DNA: TGTGCCAGCAGCCCGGGACAGGGGGTCTACGAGCAGTACTTC. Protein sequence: CASSPGQGVYEQYF. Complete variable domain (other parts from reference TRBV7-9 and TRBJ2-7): DTGVSQNPRHKITKRGQNVTFRCDPISEHNRLYWYRQTLGQGPEFLTYFQNEAQLEKSRLLSDRFSAERPKGSFSTLEIQRTEQGDSAMYLCASSPGQGVYEQYFGPGTRLTVT.

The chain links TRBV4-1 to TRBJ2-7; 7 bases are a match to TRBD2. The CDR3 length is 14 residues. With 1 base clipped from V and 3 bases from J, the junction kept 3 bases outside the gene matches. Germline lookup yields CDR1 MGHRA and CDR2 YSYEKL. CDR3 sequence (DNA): TGCGCCAGCAGCCAAGCAGCTAGCGGCTACGAGCAGTACTTC. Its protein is CASSQAASGYEQYF.

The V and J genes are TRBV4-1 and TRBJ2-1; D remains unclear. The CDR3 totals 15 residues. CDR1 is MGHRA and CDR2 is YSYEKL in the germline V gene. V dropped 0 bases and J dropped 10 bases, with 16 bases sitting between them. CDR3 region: CASSQDAESYWEQFF. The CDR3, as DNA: TGCGCCAGCAGCCAAGACGCCGAATCCTACTGGGAGCAGTTCTTC.

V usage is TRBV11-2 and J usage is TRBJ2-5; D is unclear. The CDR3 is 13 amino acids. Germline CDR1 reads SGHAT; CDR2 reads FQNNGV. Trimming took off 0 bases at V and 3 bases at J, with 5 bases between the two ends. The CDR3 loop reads CASSLDQEETQYF. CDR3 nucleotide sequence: TGTGCCAGCAGCTTAGATCAGGAAGAGACCCAGTACTTC.

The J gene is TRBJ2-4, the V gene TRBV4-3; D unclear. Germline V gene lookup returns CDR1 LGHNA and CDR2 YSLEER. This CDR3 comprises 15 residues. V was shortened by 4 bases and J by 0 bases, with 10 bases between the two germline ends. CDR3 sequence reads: CASSLFSVAKNIQYF. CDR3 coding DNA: TGCGCCAGCAGCCTTTTTTCCGTAGCCAAAAACATTCAGTACTTC.

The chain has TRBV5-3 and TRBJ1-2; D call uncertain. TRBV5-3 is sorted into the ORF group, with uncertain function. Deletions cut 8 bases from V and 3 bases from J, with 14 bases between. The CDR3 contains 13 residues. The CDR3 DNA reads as TGTGCCAGCACGGCAGACGGGTACTATGGCTACACCTTC. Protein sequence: CASTADGYYGYTF.

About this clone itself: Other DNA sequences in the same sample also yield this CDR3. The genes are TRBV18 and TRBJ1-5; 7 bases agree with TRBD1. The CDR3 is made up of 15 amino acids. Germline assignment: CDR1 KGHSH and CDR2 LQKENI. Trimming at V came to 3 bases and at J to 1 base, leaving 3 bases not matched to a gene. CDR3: CASSPRTGSNQPQHF. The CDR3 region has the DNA TGTGCCAGCTCACCCAGGACAGGAAGCAATCAGCCCCAGCATTTT.

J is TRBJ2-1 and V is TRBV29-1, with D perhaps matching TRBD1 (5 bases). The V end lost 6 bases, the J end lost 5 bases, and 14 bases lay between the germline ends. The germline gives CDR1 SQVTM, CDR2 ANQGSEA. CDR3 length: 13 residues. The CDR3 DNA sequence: TGCAGCGTGCCTCAGACAGCCGACAATGAGCAGTTCTTC. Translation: CSVPQTADNEQFF.